These T cell receptor beta chains were read from a single sample in a study of T-cell reconstitution after alpha-beta-depleted transplantation in children. TCRdb independently ran MiXCR on the PCR reads; one entry per CDR3 protein. Among some 280,000 distinct CDR3 sequences listed, more than 8% were seen once. Here the sequenced sample was PBMCs from the stem cell graft donor, taken from the stem cell graft. The receptor source for this set is a human donor who donated a stem cell graft to a child with SCID. Each CDR3 is given without its conserved first and last residue. D genes are given only for firm matches.

v_gene	d_gene	CDR3aa
TRBV7-6	-	ASSLGTEVEKLF
TRBV13	-	ASSFSSRGNQPQH
TRBV20-1	TRBD2	SAGEGYTGELF
TRBV5-1	-	ASSLDDNEQF
TRBV20-1	-	SAEPGRSNTEAF
TRBV19	TRBD1	ASSSQGAQGANVLT
TRBV29-1	-	SVAGPGFTGANVLT
TRBV6-5	-	ASSYSIMGGLNTGELF
TRBV20-1	-	SARETLRGRPIDNEQF
TRBV3-1	-	ASSQVGGGNTIY
TRBV7-3	-	ASSLNPVTEAF